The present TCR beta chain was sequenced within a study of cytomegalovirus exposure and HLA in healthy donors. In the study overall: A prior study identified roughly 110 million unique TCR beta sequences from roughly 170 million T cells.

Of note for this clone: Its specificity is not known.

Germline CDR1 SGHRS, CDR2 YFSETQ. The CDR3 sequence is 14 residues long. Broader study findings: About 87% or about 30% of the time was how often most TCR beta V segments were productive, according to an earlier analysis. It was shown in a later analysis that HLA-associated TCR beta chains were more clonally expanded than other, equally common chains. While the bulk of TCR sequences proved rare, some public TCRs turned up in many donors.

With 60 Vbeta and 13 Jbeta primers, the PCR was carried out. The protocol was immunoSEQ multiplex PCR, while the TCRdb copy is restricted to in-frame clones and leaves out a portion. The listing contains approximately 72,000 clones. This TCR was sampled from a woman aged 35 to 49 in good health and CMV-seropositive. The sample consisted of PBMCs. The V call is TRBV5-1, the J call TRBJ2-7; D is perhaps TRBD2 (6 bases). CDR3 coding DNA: TGCGCGACCTATACGGGAGACGGATCCTACGAGCAGTACTTC. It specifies CATYTGDGSYEQYF. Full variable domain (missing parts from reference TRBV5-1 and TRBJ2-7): KAGVTQTPRYLIKTRGQQVTLSCSPISGHRSVSWYQQTPGQGLQFLFEYFSETQRNKGNFPGRFSGRQFSNSRSEMNVSTLELGDSALYLCATYTGDGSYEQYFGPGTRLTVT.